These T cell receptor beta chains were read from a single sample in a study of blood T cell repertoires in COVID-19. Clones were read by immunoSEQ multiplex PCR, and TCRdb kept only the in-frame ones, dropping some. The sample lists about 120,000 clones; 70% to 75% were seen once. The sequenced material came from peripheral blood. These receptors were collected from a man aged 55-75 years with acute or convalescent COVID-19. Each CDR3 is given with its conserved first and last residue. Each record gives: clone size, D gene, V gene, J gene, CDR3 DNA, CDR3 protein. D genes are given only for firm matches. Size is stated for part of the rows, as once, few or many counts, or as a class when the clone is expanded.

-	-	TRBV19	TRBJ2-1	TGTGCCAGTAGTATAAGTAACCTCCTACTGAGCGGGCAGTTCTTC	CASSISNLLLSGQFF
-	-	TRBV5-1	TRBJ1-4	TGCGCCAGCAGCTTGTATGCAGGGGCTAATGAAAAACTGTTTTTT	CASSLYAGANEKLFF
-	-	TRBV5-4	TRBJ1-2	TGTGCCAGCAGCCCGGGACACTCCTATGGCTACACCTTC	CASSPGHSYGYTF
-	-	TRBV7-8	TRBJ2-2	TGTGCCAGCAGCTTACCAGGGGCGAACACCGGGGAGCTGTTTTTT	CASSLPGANTGELFF
few	-	TRBV5-6	TRBJ1-5	TGTGCCAGCAGCTTTGGACAGAACAATCAGCCCCAGCATTTT	CASSFGQNNQPQHF
-	-	TRBV30	TRBJ1-1	TGTGCCTGGAGTGTCGGGCAGGGGAACACTGAAGCTTTCTTT	CAWSVGQGNTEAFF
-	-	TRBV18	TRBJ2-5	TGTGCCAGCGCGATCATTGCCCAAGAGACCCAGTACTTC	CASAIIAQETQYF
-	-	TRBV5-6	TRBJ1-2	TGTGCCAGCAGCAGGACAGCAAACTATGGCTACACCTTC	CASSRTANYGYTF
-	-	TRBV5-1	TRBJ2-2	TGCGCCAGCAGCTTGGAAGGGGCTCGGCGCACCGGGGAGCTGTTTTTT	CASSLEGARRTGELFF
-	TRBD2	TRBV7-2	TRBJ2-7	TGTGCCAGCAGCTTTGCGGGAGGTTCCTACGAGCAGTACTTC	CASSFAGGSYEQYF
-	TRBD2	TRBV19	TRBJ2-5	TGTGCCACCGGACTAGCGGGGGAGACCCAGTACTTC	CATGLAGETQYF
-	TRBD2	TRBV24-1	TRBJ2-3	TGTGCCACCAGTGGGGCGGGAGGTTCCGCGGATACGCAGTATTTT	CATSGAGGSADTQYF
-	-	TRBV7-9	TRBJ2-2	TGTGCCAGCAGCTCGTTTATTGCTGGGGGCACCACCGGGGAGCTGTTTTTT	CASSSFIAGGTTGELFF
-	-	TRBV29-1	TRBJ1-5	TGCAGCGTTAAACAGGGATATAGCAATCAGCCCCAGCATTTT	CSVKQGYSNQPQHF
-	-	TRBV7-9	TRBJ1-1	TGTGCCAGCAGCTCCGGCATAGGGGTTGGCACTGAAGCTTTCTTT	CASSSGIGVGTEAFF
-	TRBD1	TRBV24-1	TRBJ2-2	TGTGCCACCAGTGATCAGGGGGCCCCGAACACCGGGGAGCTGTTTTTT	CATSDQGAPNTGELFF
few	-	TRBV10-3	TRBJ1-1	TGTGCCATCAGTGAGAGTGAAGCTTGGGCCACTGAAGCTTTCTTT	CAISESEAWATEAFF